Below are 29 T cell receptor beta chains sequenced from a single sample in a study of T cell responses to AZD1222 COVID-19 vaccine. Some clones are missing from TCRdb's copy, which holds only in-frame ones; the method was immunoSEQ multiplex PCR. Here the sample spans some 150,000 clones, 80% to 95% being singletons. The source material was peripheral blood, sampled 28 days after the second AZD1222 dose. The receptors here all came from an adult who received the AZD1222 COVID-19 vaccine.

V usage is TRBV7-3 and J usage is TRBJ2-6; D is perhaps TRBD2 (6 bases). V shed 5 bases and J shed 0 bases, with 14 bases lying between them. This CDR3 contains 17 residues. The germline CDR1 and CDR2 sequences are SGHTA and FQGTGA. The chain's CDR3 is CASSIGGTTSGANVLTF. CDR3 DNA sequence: TGTGCCAGCAGCATTGGAGGGACGACCTCTGGGGCCAACGTCCTGACTTTC. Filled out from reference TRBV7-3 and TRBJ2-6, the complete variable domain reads GAGVSQTPSNKVTEKGKYVELRCDPISGHTALYWYRQSLGQGPEFLIYFQGTGAADDSGLPNDRFFAVRPEGSVSTLKIQRTERGDSAVYLCASSIGGTTSGANVLTFGAGSRLTVL.

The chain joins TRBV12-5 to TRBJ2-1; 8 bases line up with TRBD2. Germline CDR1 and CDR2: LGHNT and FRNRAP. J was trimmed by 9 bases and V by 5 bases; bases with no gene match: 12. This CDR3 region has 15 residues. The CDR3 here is CASGPTGTSYGEQFF. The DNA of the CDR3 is TGTGCTAGTGGTCCTACCGGGACTAGTTACGGTGAGCAGTTCTTC.

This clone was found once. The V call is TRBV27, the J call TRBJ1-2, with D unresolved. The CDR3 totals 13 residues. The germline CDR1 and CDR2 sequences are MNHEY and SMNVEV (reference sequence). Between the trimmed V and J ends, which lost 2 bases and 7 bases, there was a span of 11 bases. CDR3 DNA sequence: TGTGCCAGCAGTTTAAGTCAGAAGGCTGGCTACACCTTC. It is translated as CASSLSQKAGYTF.

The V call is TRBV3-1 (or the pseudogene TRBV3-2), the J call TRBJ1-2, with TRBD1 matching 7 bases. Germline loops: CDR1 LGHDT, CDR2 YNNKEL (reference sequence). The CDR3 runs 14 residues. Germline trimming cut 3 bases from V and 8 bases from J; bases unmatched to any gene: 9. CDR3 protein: CASSQGREGAGYTF. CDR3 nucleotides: TGTGCCAGCAGCCAGGGACGCGAGGGGGCAGGCTACACCTTC.

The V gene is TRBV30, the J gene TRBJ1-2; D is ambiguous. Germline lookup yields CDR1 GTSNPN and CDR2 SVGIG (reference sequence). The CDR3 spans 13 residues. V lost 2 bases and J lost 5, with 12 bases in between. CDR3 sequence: CAWSPRMRYGYTF. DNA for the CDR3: TGTGCCTGGAGTCCTCGCATGCGTTATGGCTACACCTTC.

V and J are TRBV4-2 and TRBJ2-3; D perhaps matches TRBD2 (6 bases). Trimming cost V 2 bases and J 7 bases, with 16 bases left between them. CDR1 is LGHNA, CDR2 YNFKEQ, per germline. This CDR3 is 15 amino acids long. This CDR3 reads CASSQRGGARNTQYF. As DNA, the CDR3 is TGTGCCAGCAGCCAAAGGGGCGGGGCGCGGAATACGCAGTATTTT.

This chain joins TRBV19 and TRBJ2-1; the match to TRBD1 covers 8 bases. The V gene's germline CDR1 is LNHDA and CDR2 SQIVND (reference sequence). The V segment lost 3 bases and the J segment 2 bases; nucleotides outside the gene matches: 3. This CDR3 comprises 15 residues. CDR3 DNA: TGTGCCAGTAGTATGGACAGGGACCCCTACAATGAGCAGTTCTTC. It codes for CASSMDRDPYNEQFF.

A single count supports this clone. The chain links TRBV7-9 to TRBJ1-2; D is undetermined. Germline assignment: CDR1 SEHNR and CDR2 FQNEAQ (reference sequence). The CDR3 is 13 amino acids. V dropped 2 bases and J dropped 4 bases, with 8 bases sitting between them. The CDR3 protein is CASSLIRGYGYTF. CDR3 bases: TGTGCCAGCAGCTTAATACGAGGCTATGGCTACACCTTC. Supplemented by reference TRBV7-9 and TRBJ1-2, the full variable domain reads DTGVSQNPRHKITKRGQNVTFRCDPISEHNRLYWYRQTLGQGPEFLTYFQNEAQLEKSRLLSDRFSAERPKGSFSTLEIQRTEQGDSAMYLCASSLIRGYGYTFGSGTRLTVV.

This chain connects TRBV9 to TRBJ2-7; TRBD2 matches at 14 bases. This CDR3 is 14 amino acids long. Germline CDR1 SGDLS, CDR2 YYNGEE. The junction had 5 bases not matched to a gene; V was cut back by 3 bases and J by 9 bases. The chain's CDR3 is CASSAGTSGSWQYF. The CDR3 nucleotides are TGTGCCAGCAGCGCGGGGACTAGCGGGAGTTGGCAGTACTTC.

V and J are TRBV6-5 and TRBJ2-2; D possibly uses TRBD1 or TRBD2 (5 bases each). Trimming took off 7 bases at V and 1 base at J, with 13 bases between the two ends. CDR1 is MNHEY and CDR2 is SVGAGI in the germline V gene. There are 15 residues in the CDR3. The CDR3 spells CASNSGTGNTGELFF. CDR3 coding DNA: TGTGCCAGCAACTCCGGGACGGGGAACACCGGGGAGCTGTTTTTT.

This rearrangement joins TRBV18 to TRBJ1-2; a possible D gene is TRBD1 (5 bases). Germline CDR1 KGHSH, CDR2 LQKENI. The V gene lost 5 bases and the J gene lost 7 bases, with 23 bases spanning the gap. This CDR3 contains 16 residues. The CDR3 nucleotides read TGTGCCAGCTCATCGGGACCTGTTTCGGGGTCAGCTGGCTACACCTTC. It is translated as CASSSGPVSGSAGYTF. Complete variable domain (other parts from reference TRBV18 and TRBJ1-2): NAGVMQNPRHLVRRRGQEARLRCSPMKGHSHVYWYRQLPEEGLKFMVYLQKENIIDESGMPKERFSAEFPKEGPSILRIQQVVRGDSAAYFCASSSGPVSGSAGYTFGSGTRLTVV.

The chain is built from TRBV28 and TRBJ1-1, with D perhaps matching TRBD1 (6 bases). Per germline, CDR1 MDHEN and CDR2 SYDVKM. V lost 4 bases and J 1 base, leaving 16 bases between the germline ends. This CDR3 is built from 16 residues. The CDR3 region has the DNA TGTGCCAGCAGTTCTCCTCGGACAGAATCGAACACTGAAGCTTTCTTT. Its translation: CASSSPRTESNTEAFF. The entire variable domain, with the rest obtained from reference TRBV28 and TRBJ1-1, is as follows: DVKVTQSSRYLVKRTGEKVFLECVQDMDHENMFWYRQDPGLGLRLIYFSYDVKMKEKGDIPEGYSVSREKKERFSLILESASTNQTSMYLCASSSPRTESNTEAFFGQGTRLTVV.

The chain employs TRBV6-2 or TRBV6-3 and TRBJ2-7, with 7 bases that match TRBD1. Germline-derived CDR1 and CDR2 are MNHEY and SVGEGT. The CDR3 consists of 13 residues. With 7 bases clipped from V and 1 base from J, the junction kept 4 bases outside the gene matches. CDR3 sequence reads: CASIPGQSYEQYF. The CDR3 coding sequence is TGTGCCAGCATCCCGGGACAGTCCTACGAGCAGTACTTC.

CDR3 residues: CASSTFRSGANYGYTF. DNA for the CDR3: TGTGCCAGCAGCACTTTTCGCTCAGGGGCTAACTATGGCTACACCTTC. V gene TRBV21-1 combines with J gene TRBJ1-2; the DNA was not used to check the table's D call, TRBD1. TRBV21-1 counts as a pseudogene. The CDR3 runs 16 residues.

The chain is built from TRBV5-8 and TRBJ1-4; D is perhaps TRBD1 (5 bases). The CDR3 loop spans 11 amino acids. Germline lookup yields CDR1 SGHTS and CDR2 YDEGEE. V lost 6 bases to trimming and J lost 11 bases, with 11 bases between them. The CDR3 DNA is TGTGCCAGCACCATCCCAGGGAAACTGTTTTTT. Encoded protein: CASTIPGKLFF.

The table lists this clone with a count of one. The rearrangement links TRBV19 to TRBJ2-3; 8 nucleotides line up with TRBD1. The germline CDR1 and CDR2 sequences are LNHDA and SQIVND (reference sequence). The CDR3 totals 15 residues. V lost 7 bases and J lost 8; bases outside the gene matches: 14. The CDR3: CASKGQASTRGTQYF. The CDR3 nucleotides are TGTGCCAGTAAGGGACAGGCATCAACTCGGGGTACGCAGTATTTT.

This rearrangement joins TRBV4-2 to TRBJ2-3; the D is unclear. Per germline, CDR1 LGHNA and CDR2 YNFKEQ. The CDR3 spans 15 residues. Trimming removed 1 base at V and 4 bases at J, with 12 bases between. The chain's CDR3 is CASSQGHATPDTQYF. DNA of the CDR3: TGTGCCAGCAGCCAAGGACACGCAACGCCAGATACGCAGTATTTT.

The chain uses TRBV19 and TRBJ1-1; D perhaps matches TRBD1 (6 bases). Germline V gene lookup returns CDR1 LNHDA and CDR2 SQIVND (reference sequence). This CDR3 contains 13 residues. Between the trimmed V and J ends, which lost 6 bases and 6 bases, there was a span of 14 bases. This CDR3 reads CASRPRGEAEAFF. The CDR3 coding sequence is TGTGCCAGTAGACCCAGGGGAGAGGCTGAAGCTTTCTTT.

The CDR3 sequence: CASSSSGASSPLHF. For the CDR3, the DNA is TGTGCCAGCAGTTCGTCAGGGGCCAGTTCACCCCTCCACTTT. The chain has TRBV27 and TRBJ1-6, with a weak D call TRBD1 (6 bases). Trimming stripped 4 bases from V and 9 bases from J, with 13 bases between. Germline CDR1 reads MNHEY; CDR2 reads SMNVEV (reference sequence). The CDR3 contains 14 residues.

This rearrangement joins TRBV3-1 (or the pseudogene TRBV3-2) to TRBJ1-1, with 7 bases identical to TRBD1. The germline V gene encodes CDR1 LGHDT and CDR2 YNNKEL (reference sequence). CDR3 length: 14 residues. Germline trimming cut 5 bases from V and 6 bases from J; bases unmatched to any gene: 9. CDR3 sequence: CASSSRDRVSEAFF. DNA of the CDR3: TGTGCCAGCAGCAGCCGGGACAGAGTCTCTGAAGCTTTCTTT.

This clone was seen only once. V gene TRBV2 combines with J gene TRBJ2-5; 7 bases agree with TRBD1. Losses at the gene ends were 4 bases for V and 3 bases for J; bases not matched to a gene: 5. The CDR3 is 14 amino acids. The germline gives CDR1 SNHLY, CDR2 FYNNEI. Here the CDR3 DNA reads TGTGCCAGCAGTGTGATTACAGGGGAAGAGACCCAGTACTTC. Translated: CASSVITGEETQYF.

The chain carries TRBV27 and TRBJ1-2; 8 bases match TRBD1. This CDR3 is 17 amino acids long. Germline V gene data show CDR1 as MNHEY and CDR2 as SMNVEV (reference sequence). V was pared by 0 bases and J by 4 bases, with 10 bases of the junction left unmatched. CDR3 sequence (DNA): TGTGCCAGCAGTTTATCGAGGACAGGGCTAGAGGGCTATGGCTACACCTTC. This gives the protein CASSLSRTGLEGYGYTF.

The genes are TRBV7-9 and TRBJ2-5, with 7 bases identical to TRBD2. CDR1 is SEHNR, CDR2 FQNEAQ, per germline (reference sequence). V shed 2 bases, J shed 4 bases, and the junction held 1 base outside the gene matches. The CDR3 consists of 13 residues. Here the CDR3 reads CASSLTGGETQYF. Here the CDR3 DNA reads TGTGCCAGCAGCTTAACGGGAGGAGAGACCCAGTACTTC.

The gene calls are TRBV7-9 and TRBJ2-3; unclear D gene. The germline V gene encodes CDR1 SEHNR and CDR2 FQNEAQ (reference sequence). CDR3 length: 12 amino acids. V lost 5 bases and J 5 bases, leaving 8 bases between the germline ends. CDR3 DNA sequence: TGTGCCAGCAGCAAATTACGAGATACGCAGTATTTT. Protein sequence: CASSKLRDTQYF.

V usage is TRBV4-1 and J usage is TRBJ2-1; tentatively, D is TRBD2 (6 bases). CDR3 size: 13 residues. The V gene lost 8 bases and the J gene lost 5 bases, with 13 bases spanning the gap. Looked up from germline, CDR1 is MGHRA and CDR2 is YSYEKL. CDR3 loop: CASGLRGNNEQFF. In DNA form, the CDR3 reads TGCGCCAGCGGGCTGCGGGGAAACAATGAGCAGTTCTTC.

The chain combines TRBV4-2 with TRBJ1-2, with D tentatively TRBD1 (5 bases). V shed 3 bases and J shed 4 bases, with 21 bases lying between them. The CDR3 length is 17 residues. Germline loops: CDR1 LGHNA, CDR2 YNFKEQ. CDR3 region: CASSHPSEGPIRYGYTF. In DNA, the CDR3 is TGTGCCAGCAGCCACCCCTCCGAGGGACCGATCCGCTATGGCTACACCTTC.

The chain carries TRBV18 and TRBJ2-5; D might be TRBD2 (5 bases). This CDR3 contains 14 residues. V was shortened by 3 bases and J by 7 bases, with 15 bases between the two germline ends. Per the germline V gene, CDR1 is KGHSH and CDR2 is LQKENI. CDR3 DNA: TGTGCCAGCTCACCTAGGACCATCGAGGGGACCCAGTACTTC. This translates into CASSPRTIEGTQYF.

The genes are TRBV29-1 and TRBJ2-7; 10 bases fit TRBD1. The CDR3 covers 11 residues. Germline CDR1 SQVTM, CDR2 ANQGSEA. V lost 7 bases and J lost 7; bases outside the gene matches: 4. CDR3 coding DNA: TGCAGCGGGACAGGGGGACGGGAGCAGTACTTC. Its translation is CSGTGGREQYF.

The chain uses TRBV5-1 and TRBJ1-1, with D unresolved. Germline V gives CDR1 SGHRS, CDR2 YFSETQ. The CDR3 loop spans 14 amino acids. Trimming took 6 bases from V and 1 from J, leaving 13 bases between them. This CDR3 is CASTRGTANTEAFF. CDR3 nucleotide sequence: TGCGCCAGCACCAGAGGTACAGCGAACACTGAAGCTTTCTTT.